This TCR beta chain was obtained from a study of blood T cell repertoires in COVID-19 (dated by TCRdb to about 2020). About the study as a whole: Collaborator samples came from the United States, Italy and Spain and covered acute and convalescent phases of COVID-19. A de-identified subject ID, COVID-19 status, age in years and sex were almost always included in the sample metadata. Where HLA class I and class II types were available, the types were taken from metadata supplied by the sample provider, not from assay-based typing. The samples were drawn from the first 160 participants of the ongoing ImmuneRACE study and from over a thousand subjects provided by 6 global collaborators. The repertoires were made available in a free public database intended to serve as a resource for research on the immune response to SARS-CoV-2. Deeply sampled blood TCRbeta repertoires from subjects exposed to, actively infected with, or recovered from COVID-19 were included in the dataset. The material from the prospective study consisted of cDNA or gDNA derived from T cells, B-cell-depleted T cells, or PBMCs. Results and caveats for the whole study, not just this receptor: The amount of clinical and demographic metadata varied by source and participant and was provided uncurated.

TCRbeta CDR3 regions were amplified from genomic DNA using the immunoSEQ Assay, a bias-controlled multiplex PCR. Under the source paper's analysis protocol: Nucleated cell counts per sample were estimated from amplification of reference gene primers within the assay. To quantify the absolute abundance of each unique TCRbeta CDR3 rearrangement, sequence reads were collapsed and filtered. For each sample, productive Simpson clonality was calculated as the square root of Simpson's diversity index over productive rearrangements. The clones in this table, taken by TCRdb from immuneACCESS, are in-frame only. Not every clone is retained; where verified, under half of the shortfall comes from an unresolved V gene, and the cause of the rest is unknown. From that table come the V and J calls and clone size; the DNA was used to work out D and trimming. Recorded for this sample are a few hundred thousand clones; around 91% of them occurred a single time. Jointly, the top ten make up about 0.57% of the sample.

The CDR3 spans 15 residues, from the cysteine through the phenylalanine. The sequence is cut down to CDR3 DNA, 45 bases in frame from base 1. From the germline V gene, CDR1 is SGHRS and CDR2 is YFSETQ. The germline V end is reduced by 1 base and the J end by 10 bases; junction bases left unmatched: 5. Remarks on this clone: No cognate antigen has been identified for it. The input lacks base qualities; no much larger clone sits a single base away.

In the prospective study, participants were roughly 18 to 95 years old, resided in approximately 25 geographic areas of the United States, and were enrolled through a virtual design. In the prospective study, cohorts were assigned on the basis of participant-reported clinical history obtained from a screening survey and a study questionnaire. Recovered participants in ImmuneRACE Cohort 3 were defined by two consecutive negative NP/OP PCR tests, clearance by a healthcare professional, or resolution of symptoms. Each participant in the prospective study had whole blood, serum and a nasopharyngeal or oropharyngeal swab collected by mobile phlebotomists. Participants in the prospective study had the option to provide additional blood draws and questionnaires over an approximately 2-month period. Prospective study blood samples were shipped either frozen or at room temperature before DNA extraction.

This TCR was recovered from a young man who had recovered from COVID-19. Input material: PBMCs or T cells enriched from blood (not recorded which). The rearrangement joined TRBV5-1 to TRBJ1-6; the central 10 bases match TRBD1. Here the CDR3 is given as CASSLIGTGESPLHF. The bases are TGCGCCAGCAGCTTGATTGGGACAGGGGAGTCACCCCTCCACTTT.